The text below deals with one T cell receptor (beta chain). This sample was taken from a study of T-cell memory formation after mild COVID-19. 5'RACE primed from the constant segment yielded TCR alpha and TCR beta cDNA libraries bearing sample barcodes and UMIs. MiXCR was run by TCRdb on the 5' RACE reads, yielding one entry per CDR3 protein. The sample holds fewer than 650,000 distinct CDR3 sequences, about a fifth seen once. This CDR3 has 17 amino acids. CDR1 SQVTM and CDR2 ANQGSEA come from the germline V gene. Trimming cost V 7 bases and J 3 bases; bases outside gene matches: 11. This sequence originates from an adult woman who had mild COVID-19 (a few samples of this study predate the infection). Cell type and time point are not known. Sequenced material: PBMCs or a T cell subset sorted from them (not recorded which). The genes are TRBV29-1 and TRBJ2-1; 14 bases agree with TRBD2. The CDR3 reads CSARGLAGVEGYNEQFF. The CDR3 DNA sequence: TGCAGCGCCCGGGGACTAGCGGGAGTAGAAGGCTACAATGAGCAGTTCTTC.